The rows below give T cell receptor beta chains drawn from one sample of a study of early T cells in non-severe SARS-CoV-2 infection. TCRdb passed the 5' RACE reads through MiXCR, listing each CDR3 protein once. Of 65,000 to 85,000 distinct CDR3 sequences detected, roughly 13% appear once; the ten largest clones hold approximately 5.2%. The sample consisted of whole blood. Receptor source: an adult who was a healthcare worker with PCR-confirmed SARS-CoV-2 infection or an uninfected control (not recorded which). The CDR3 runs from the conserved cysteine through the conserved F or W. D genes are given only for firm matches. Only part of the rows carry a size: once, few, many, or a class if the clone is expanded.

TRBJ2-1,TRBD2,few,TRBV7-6,TGTGCCAGCAGCTTTCGGACTAGCGGGGGAGCTGAGCAGTTCTTC,CASSFRTSGGAEQFF
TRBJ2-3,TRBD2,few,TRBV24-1,TGTGCCACCAGTGATTTTCCGGGAGGGCCGGATACGCAGTATTTT,CATSDFPGGPDTQYF
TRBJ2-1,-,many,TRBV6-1,TGTGCCAGCGGGAACCATGGGAGACTTGAGCAGTTCTTC,CASGNHGRLEQFF
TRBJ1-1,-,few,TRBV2,TGTGCCAGCAGTGAGGACAGCTACACTGAAGCTTTCTTT,CASSEDSYTEAFF
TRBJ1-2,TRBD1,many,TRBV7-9,TGTGCCAGCAGCTTACCAACAGGGGTGCGAAACTATGGCTACACCTTC,CASSLPTGVRNYGYTF
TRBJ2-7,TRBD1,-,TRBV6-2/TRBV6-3,TGTGCCAGCAGTTCCCCGGGTCGACAGGGGGTCTACGAGCAGTACTTC,CASSSPGRQGVYEQYF
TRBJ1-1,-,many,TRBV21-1,TGTGCCAGCAGCAACAGCAGGGGAAGGAGTCCCACTGAAGCTTTCTTT,CASSNSRGRSPTEAFF
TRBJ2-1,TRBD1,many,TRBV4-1,TGCGCCAGCAGCCAACATCAGGGGGCTTACAATGAGCAGTTCTTC,CASSQHQGAYNEQFF
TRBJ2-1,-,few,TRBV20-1,TGCAGTGCTCAACGGGAGTGGGTCTCCTACAATGAGCAGTTCTTC,CSAQREWVSYNEQFF
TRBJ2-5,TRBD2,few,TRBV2,TGTGCCAGCCGGGGCAGGACTAGCGGGATTCTGGTGTCTTCGGAGACCCAGTACTTC,CASRGRTSGILVSSETQYF
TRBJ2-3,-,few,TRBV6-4,TGTGCCAGCAGTGTGTCCGGACTCCACACAGATACGCAGTATTTT,CASSVSGLHTDTQYF
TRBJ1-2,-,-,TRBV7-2,TGTGCCAGCAGCTTATTGGGGGCGGGAGGCTACACCTTC,CASSLLGAGGYTF
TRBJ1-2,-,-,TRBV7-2,TGTGCCAGCAGCTCTTTGTCCAGGGTAGCCGATGGCTACACCTTC,CASSSLSRVADGYTF
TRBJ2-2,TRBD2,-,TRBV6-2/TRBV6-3,TGTGCCAGCAGTAAAGCGGGAGCGGACACCGGGGAGCTGTTTTTT,CASSKAGADTGELFF
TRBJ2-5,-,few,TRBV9,TGTGCCAGCAGCGTAGAAGAGGGGGAAAAAGAGACCCAGTACTTC,CASSVEEGEKETQYF
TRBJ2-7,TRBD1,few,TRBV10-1,TGCGCCAGCAGTGAGTCAGGGACAGGGGCTTCCTACGAGCAGTACTTC,CASSESGTGASYEQYF
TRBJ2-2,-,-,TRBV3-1,TGTGCCAGCAGCCAAGTTGGCGCCGGGGAGCTGTTTTTT,CASSQVGAGELFF
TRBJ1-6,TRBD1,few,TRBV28,TGTGCCAGCAGCCCCTCGGGACAGACTCGCCTCCACTTT,CASSPSGQTRLHF
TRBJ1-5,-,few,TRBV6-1,TGTGCCAGCAGTGAACTTTTTAGGGGACGTTTAAATCCCCAGCATTTT,CASSELFRGRLNPQHF
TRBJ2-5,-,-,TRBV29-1,TGCAGCGTTGAAAGTGGGCGTAGCCAAGAGACCCAGTACTTC,CSVESGRSQETQYF
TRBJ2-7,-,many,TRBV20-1,TGCAGTGCCAAACCGGGACATTACTACGAGCAGTACTTC,CSAKPGHYYEQYF
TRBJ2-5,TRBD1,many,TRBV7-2,TGTGCCAGCAGCTTCGGACAGGGCAATAAAGAGACCCAGTACTTC,CASSFGQGNKETQYF
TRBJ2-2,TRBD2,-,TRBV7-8,TGTGCCAGCAGCCCCAGGACTAGCGGGGGGGGCACCGGGGAGCTGTTTTTT,CASSPRTSGGGTGELFF
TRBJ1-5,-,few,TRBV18,TGTGCCAGCTCCCTCACAGATCAGCCCCAGCATTTT,CASSLTDQPQHF
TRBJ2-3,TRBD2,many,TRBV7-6,TGTGCCAGCAGCTTAATAGCGGGAGTCCCCACAGATACGCAGTATTTT,CASSLIAGVPTDTQYF
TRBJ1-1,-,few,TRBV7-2,TGTGCCAGCAGCTTAGACAATGAAGCTTTCTTT,CASSLDNEAFF
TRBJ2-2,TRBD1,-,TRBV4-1,TGCGCCAGCAGCCATGGACAGGGGGCGGGCGGGGAGCTGTTTTTT,CASSHGQGAGGELFF